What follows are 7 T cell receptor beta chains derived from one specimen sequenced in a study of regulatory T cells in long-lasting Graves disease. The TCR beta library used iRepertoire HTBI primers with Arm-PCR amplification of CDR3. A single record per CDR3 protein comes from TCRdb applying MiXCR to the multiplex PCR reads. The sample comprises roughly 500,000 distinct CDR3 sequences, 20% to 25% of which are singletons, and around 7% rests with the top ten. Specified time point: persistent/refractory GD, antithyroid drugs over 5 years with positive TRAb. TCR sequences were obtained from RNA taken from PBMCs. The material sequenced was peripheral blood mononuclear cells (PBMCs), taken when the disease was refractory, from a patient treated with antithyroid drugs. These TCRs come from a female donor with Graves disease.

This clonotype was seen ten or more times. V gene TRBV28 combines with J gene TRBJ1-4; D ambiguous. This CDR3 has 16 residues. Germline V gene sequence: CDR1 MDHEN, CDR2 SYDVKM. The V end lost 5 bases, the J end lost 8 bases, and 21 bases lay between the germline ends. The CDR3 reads CASSSTAPPKDEKLFF. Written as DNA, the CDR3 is TGTGCCAGCAGTAGTACAGCCCCTCCCAAGGACGAAAAACTGTTTTTT.

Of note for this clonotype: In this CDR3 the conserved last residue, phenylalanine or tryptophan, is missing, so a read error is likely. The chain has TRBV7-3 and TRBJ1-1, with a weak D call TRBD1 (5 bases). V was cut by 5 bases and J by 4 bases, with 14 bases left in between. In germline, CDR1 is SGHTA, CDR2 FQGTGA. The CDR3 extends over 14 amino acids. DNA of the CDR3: TGTGCCAGCAGCGTCGGGGGGGGTGGCACTGAAGCTTTCCTT. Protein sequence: CASSVGGGGTEAFL.

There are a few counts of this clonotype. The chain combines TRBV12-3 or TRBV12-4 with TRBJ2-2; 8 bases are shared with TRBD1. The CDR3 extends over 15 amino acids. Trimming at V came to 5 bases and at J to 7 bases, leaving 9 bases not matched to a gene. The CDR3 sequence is CASSPTGGIGGELFF. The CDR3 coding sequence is TGTGCCAGCAGTCCTACAGGGGGGATTGGCGGGGAGCTGTTTTTT.

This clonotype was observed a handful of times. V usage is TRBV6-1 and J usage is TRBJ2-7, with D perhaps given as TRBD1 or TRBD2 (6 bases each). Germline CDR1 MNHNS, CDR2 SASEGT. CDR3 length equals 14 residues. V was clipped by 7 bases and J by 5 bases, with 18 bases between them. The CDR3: CASTQGGSPHEQYF. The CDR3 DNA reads TGTGCCAGCACCCAAGGGGGGAGTCCCCACGAGCAGTACTTC.

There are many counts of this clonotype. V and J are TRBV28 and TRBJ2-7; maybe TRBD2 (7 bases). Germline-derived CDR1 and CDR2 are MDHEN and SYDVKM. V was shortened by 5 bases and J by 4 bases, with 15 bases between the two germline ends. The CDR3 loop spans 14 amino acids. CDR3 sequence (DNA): TGTGCCAGCAGTGGGCAGGGGAGGGGGTACGAGCAGTACTTC. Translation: CASSGQGRGYEQYF.

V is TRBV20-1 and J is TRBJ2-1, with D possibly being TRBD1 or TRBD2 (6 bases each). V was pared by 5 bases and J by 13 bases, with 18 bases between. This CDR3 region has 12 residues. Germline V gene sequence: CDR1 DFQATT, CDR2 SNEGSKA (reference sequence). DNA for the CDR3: TGCAGTGCTCCCCGGGGGTCAGGGGACCAGTTCTTC. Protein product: CSAPRGSGDQFF.

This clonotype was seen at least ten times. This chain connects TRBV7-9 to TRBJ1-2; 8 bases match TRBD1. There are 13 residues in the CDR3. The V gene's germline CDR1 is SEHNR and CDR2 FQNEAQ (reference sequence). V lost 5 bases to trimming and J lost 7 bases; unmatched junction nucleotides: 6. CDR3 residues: CASSPQGGRGYTF. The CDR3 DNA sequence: TGTGCCAGCAGCCCACAGGGGGGACGTGGCTACACCTTC.